In this sample, the clone carrying this T cell receptor beta chain turned up a few times. Its target is unknown. TCRdb reanalysed the 5' RACE reads using MiXCR and keeps one entry per CDR3 protein. This table has about 920,000 distinct CDR3 sequences, roughly 12% appearing once. The sample originates from a study of identical twins. Findings and limits, study-wide: In drawing conclusions, the study used cross-sectional statistical analysis and did not follow the same donors. While abundant cord blood beta clonotypes carried fewer insertions, memory repertoires showed no such pattern.

This CDR3 comprises 13 residues. Between the trimmed V and J ends, which lost 5 bases and 7 bases, there was a span of 12 bases. Separately, the same data were catalogued under a study of yellow fever vaccine responses in identical twins.

The specimen sequenced was PBMCs. This chain connects TRBV12-3 or TRBV12-4 to TRBJ2-1; D unclear. This receptor was identified in a woman younger than 30 in good health. CDR3 region: CASSLAFGNEQFF. In nucleotides, the CDR3 is TGTGCCAGCAGTCTCGCCTTCGGGAATGAGCAGTTCTTC.